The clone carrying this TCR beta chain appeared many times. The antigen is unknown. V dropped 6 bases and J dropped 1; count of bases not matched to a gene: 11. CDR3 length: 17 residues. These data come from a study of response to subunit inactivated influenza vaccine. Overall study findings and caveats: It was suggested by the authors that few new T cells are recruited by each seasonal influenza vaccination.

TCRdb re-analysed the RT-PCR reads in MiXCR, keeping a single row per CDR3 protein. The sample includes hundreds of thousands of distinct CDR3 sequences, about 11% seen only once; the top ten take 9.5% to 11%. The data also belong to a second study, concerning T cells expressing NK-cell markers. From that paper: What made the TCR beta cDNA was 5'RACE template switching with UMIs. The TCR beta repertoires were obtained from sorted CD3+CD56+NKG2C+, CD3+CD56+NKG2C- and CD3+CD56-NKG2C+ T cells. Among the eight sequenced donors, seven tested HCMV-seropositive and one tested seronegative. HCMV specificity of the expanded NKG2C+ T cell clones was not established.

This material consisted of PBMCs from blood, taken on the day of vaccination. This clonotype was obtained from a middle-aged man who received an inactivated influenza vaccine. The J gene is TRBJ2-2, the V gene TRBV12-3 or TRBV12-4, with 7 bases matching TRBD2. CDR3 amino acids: CASRLRGLSVNTGELFF. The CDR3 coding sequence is TGTGCCAGCAGACTAAGGGGACTATCAGTGAACACCGGGGAGCTGTTTTTT.